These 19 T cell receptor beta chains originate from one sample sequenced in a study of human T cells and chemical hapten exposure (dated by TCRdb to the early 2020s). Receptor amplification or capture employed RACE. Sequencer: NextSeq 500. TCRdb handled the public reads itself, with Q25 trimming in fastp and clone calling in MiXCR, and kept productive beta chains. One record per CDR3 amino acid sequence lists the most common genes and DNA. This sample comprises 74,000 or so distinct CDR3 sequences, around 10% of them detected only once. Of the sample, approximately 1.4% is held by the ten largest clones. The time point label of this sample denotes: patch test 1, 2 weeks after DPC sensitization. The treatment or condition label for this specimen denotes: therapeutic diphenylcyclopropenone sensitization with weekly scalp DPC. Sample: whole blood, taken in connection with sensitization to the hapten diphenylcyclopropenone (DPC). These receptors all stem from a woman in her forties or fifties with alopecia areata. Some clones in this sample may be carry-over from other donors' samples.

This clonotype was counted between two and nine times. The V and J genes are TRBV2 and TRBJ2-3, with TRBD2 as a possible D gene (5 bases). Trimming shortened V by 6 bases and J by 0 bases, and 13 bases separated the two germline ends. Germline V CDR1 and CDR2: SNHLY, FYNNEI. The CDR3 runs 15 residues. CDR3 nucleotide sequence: TGTGCCAGCAGCGCAGAGGGTCTGAGCACAGATACGCAGTATTTT. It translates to CASSAEGLSTDTQYF.

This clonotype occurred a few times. In nucleotides, the CDR3 is TGCGCCAGCAGCCAAGCGCCGCCAGGGGCCCTCCAAGAGACCCAGTACTTC. It encodes CASSQAPPGALQETQYF. The V call is TRBV4-1, the J call TRBJ2-5; weak D call: TRBD1 (6 bases). V was cut by 1 base and J by 1 base, with 16 bases left in between. The V gene's germline CDR1 is MGHRA and CDR2 YSYEKL. This CDR3 region has 17 residues.

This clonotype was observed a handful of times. The CDR3: CASSPLQGSSSYEQYF. CDR3 coding DNA: TGTGCCAGCTCACCCCTACAGGGGAGTAGCTCCTACGAGCAGTACTTC. The chain recombines TRBV18 with TRBJ2-7, with 7 positions matching TRBD1. Germline V CDR1 and CDR2: KGHSH, LQKENI. This CDR3 region has 16 residues. With V trimmed by 3 bases and J by 0 bases, 8 bases remained unmatched.

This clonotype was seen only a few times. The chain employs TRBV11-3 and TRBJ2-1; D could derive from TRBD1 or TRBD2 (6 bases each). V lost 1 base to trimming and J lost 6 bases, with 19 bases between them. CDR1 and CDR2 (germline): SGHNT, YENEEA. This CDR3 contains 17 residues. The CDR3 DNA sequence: TGTGCCAGCAGCTTAGGTGCCCGGGGGCGGGTGGGCAATGAGCAGTTCTTC. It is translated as CASSLGARGRVGNEQFF.

As DNA, the CDR3 is TGTGCCAGCACCACTAGCGGGAGGTTTTACAATGAGCAGTTCTTC. Translation: CASTTSGRFYNEQFF. The chain employs TRBV12-3 or TRBV12-4 and TRBJ2-1; 12 nucleotides align to TRBD2. CDR3 length equals 15 residues. V lost 7 bases, J lost 4 bases, and 5 bases stayed unmatched.

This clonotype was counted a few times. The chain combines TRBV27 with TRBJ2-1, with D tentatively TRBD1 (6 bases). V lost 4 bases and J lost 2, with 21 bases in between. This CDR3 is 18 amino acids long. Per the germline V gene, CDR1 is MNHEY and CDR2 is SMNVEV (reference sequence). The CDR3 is CASSWGHPAQGPYNEQFF. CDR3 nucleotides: TGTGCCAGCAGTTGGGGACATCCCGCCCAGGGGCCCTACAATGAGCAGTTCTTC.

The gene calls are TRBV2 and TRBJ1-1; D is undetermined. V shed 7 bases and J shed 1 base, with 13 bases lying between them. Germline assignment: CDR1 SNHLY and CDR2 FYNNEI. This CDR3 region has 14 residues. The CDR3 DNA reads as TGTGCCAGCACCCTACGGGTGGGGAACACTGAAGCTTTCTTT. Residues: CASTLRVGNTEAFF.

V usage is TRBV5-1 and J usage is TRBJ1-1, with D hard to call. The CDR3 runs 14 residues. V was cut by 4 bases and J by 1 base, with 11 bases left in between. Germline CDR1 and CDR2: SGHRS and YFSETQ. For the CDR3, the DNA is TGCGCCAGCAGCGTACAGCTTGGGAACACTGAAGCTTTCTTT. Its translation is CASSVQLGNTEAFF.

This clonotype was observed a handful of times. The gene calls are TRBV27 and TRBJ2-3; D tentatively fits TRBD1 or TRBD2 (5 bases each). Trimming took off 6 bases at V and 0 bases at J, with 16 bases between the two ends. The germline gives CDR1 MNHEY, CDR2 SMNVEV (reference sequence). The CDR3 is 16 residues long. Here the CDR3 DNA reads TGTGCCAGCAGACCGGAGAGGGGACCAAGCACAGATACGCAGTATTTT. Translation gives CASRPERGPSTDTQYF.

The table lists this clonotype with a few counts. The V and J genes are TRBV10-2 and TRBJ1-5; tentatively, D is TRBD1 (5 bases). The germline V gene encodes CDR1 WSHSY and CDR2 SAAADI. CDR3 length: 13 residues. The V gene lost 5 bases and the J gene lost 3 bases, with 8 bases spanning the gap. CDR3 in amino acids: CASSKGANQPQHF. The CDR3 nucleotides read TGCGCCAGCAGTAAAGGGGCCAATCAGCCCCAGCATTTT.

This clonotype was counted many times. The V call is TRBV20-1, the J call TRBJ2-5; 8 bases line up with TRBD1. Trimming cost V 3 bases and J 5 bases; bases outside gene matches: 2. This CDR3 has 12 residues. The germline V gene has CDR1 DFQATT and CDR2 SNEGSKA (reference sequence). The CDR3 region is CSASQGAETQYF. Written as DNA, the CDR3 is TGCAGTGCTAGCCAGGGGGCGGAGACCCAGTACTTC.

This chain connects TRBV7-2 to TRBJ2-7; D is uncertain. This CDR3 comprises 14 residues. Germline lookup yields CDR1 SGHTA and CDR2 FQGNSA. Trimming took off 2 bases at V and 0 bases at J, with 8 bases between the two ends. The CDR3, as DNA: TGTGCCAGCAGCTTAAGGACCATCTCCTACGAGCAGTACTTC. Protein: CASSLRTISYEQYF.

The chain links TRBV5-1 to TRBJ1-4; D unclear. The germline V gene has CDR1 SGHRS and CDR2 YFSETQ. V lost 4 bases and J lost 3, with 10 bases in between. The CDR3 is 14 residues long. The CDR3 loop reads CASSRGQSNEKLFF. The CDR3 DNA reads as TGCGCCAGCAGCCGAGGGCAGTCTAATGAAAAACTGTTTTTT.

CDR3 nucleotide sequence: TGTGCCAGCAGCTTAGACCCAATTACAGATACGCAGTATTTT. Translating it yields CASSLDPITDTQYF. The chain uses TRBV11-3 and TRBJ2-3; D unclear. The V gene's germline CDR1 is SGHNT and CDR2 YENEEA. This CDR3 is 14 amino acids long. V shed 0 bases and J shed 3 bases, with 7 bases lying between them. Complete variable domain (other parts from reference TRBV11-3 and TRBJ2-3): EAGVVQSPRYKIIEKKQPVAFWCNPISGHNTLYWYLQNLGQGPELLIRYENEEAVDDSQLPKDRFSAERLKGVDSTLKIQPAELGDSAVYLCASSLDPITDTQYFGPGTRLTVL.

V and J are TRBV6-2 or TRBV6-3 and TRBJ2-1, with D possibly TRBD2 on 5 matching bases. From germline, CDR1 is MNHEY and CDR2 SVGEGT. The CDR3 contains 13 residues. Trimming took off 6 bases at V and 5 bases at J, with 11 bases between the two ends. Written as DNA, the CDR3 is TGTGCCAGCAGGCTAGCCATTCACAATGAGCAGTTCTTC. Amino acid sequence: CASRLAIHNEQFF.

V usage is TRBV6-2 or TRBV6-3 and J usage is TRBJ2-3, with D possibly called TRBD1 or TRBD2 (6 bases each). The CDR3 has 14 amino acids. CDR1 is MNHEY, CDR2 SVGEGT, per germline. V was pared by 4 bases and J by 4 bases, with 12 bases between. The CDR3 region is CASSSGGGADTQYF. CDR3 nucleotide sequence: TGTGCCAGCAGTTCCGGGGGCGGAGCAGATACGCAGTATTTT.

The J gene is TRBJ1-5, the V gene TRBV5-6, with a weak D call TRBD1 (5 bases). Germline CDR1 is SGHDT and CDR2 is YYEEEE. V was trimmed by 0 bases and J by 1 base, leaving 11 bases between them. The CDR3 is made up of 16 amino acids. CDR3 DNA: TGTGCCAGCAGCTTGGCGGGGGACGTAAGCAATCAGCCCCAGCATTTT. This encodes CASSLAGDVSNQPQHF.

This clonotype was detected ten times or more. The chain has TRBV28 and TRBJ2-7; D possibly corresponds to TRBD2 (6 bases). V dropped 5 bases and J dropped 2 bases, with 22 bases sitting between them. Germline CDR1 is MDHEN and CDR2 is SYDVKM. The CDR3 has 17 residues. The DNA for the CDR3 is TGTGCCAGCAGTCCTTTCCCCCGGGGGACTCTTCCCTACGAGCAGTACTTC. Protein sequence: CASSPFPRGTLPYEQYF.

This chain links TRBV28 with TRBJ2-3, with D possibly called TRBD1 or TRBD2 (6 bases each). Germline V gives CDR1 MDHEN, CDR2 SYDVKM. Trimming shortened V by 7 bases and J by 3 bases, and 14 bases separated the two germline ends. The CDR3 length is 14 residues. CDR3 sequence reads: CASTGALGTDTQYF. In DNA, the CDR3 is TGTGCCAGCACGGGGGCGCTTGGAACAGATACGCAGTATTTT.